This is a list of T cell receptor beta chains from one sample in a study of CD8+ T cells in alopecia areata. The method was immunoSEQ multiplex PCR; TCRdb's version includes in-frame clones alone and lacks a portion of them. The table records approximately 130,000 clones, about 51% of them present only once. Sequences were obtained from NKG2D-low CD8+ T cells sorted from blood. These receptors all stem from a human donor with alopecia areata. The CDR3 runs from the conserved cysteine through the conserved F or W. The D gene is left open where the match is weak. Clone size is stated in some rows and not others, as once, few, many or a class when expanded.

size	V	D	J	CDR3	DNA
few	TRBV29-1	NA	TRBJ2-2	CSAPKEGDTGELFF	TGCAGCGCCCCAAAGGAGGGCGACACCGGGGAGCTGTTTTTT
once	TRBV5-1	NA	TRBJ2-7	CASSSHPSGPGEQYF	TGCGCCAGCAGCTCTCACCCTTCAGGGCCAGGCGAGCAGTACTTC
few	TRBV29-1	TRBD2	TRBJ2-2	CSVGGAGVIGELFF	TGCAGCGTGGGCGGAGCGGGAGTAATCGGGGAGCTGTTTTTT
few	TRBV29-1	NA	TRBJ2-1	CSVEPAHPGTRYNEQFF	TGCAGCGTTGAACCCGCTCATCCTGGGACACGCTACAATGAGCAGTTCTTC
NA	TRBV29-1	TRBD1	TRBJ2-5	CSVPGQGAAQYF	TGCAGCGTCCCGGGACAGGGGGCGGCCCAGTACTTC
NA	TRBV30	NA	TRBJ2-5	CAWSRSLAVGETQYF	TGTGCCTGGAGTAGGTCACTGGCGGTAGGAGAGACCCAGTACTTC
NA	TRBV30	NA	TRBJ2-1	CAWAPSNEQFF	TGTGCCTGGGCCCCGAGCAATGAGCAGTTCTTC
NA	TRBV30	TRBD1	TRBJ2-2	CAWSWTGSTGELFF	TGTGCCTGGAGTTGGACAGGGTCCACCGGGGAGCTGTTTTTT
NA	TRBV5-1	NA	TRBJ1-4	CASSGAGQLEKLFF	TGCGCCAGCAGCGGAGCAGGACAGCTTGAAAAACTGTTTTTT
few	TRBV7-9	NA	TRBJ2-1	CASSYRYEQFF	TGTGCCAGCAGCTACAGGTACGAGCAGTTCTTC
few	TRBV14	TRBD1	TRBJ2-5	CASSQLGTAETQYF	TGTGCCAGCAGCCAACTTGGGACAGCCGAGACCCAGTACTTC
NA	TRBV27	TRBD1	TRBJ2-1	CASRRTGQAFYNEQFF	TGTGCCAGCAGACGTACTGGACAGGCATTCTACAATGAGCAGTTCTTC
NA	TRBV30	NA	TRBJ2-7	CAWSVGQYEQYF	TGTGCCTGGAGTGTTGGACAATACGAGCAGTACTTC
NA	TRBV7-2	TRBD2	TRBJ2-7	CASSRLAGGREQYF	TGTGCCAGCAGTCGACTAGCGGGAGGGAGAGAGCAGTACTTC
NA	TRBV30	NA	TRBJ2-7	CAWSRGFSGSYEQYF	TGTGCCTGGAGTCGGGGCTTTTCCGGCTCCTACGAGCAGTACTTC
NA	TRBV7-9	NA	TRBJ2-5	CASSLGGGETQYF	TGTGCCAGCAGCTTAGGTGGAGGAGAGACCCAGTACTTC
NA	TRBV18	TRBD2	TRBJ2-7	CASSPGTSGYEQYF	TGTGCCAGCTCACCCGGGACTAGCGGCTACGAGCAGTACTTC
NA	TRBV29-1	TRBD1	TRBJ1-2	CSVDVGQGEGNGYTF	TGCAGCGTTGACGTGGGACAGGGGGAGGGCAACGGCTACACCTTC
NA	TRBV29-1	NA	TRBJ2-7	CSVVGREQYF	TGCAGCGTTGTGGGGAGAGAGCAGTACTTC
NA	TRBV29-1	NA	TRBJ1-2	CSANLPRDENGYTF	TGCAGCGCTAACCTACCCCGGGACGAGAATGGCTACACCTTC
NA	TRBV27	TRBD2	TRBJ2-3	CASSSRLAETTDTQYF	TGTGCCAGCAGTTCACGACTAGCGGAGACCACAGATACGCAGTATTTT
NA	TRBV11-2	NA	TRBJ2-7	CASSVSRTFEQYF	TGTGCCAGCAGCGTATCAAGGACCTTCGAGCAGTACTTC
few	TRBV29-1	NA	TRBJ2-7	CSVDYQGSYEQYF	TGCAGCGTTGATTATCAGGGATCCTACGAGCAGTACTTC
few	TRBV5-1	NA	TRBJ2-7	CASSLDNRSDEQYF	TGCGCCAGCAGCTTGGACAACAGGTCCGACGAGCAGTACTTC
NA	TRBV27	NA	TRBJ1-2	CASSIGTDYGYTF	TGTGCCAGCAGTATAGGGACGGACTATGGCTACACCTTC
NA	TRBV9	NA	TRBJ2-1	CASSVAGVSYNEQFF	TGTGCCAGCAGCGTAGCGGGGGTCTCCTACAATGAGCAGTTCTTC
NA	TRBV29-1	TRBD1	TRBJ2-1	CSVDGTGNPNREYNEQFF	TGCAGCGTCGATGGGACAGGGAACCCTAACCGGGAGTACAATGAGCAGTTCTTC
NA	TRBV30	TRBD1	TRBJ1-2	CAWKDRGNYGYTF	TGTGCCTGGAAGGACAGGGGGAACTATGGCTACACCTTC
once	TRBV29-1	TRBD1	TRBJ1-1	CSGRPGGRTEAFF	TGCAGCGGCCGACCAGGGGGAAGGACAGAAGCTTTCTTT
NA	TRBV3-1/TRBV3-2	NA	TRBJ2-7	CARYEQYF	TGTGCCAGGTACGAGCAGTACTTC
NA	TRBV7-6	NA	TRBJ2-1	CASSASYNEQFF	TGTGCCAGCAGCGCCTCTTACAATGAGCAGTTCTTC
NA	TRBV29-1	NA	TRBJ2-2	CSVLDGNTGELFF	TGCAGCGTCCTCGACGGGAACACCGGGGAGCTGTTTTTT
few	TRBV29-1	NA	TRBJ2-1	CSVEGMMDSNEQFF	TGCAGCGTCGAGGGAATGATGGACTCAAATGAGCAGTTCTTC
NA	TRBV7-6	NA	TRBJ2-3	CASRSDSDTQYF	TGTGCCAGCAGGTCGGATTCAGATACGCAGTATTTT
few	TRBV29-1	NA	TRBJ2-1	CSVDGTEDNEQFF	TGCAGCGTTGACGGGACGGAGGACAATGAGCAGTTCTTC
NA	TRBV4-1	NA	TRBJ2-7	CASSQVWDSSYEQYF	TGCGCCAGCAGCCAAGTCTGGGACTCATCCTACGAGCAGTACTTC
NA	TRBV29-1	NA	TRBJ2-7	CSGTYEQYF	TGCAGCGGTACCTACGAGCAGTACTTC
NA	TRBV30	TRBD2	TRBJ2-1	CACLGGRPYNEQFF	TGTGCCTGCTTGGGGGGGAGGCCCTACAATGAGCAGTTCTTC
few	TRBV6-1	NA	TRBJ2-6	CASSDGLSGANVLTF	TGTGCCAGCAGTGATGGACTTTCCGGGGCCAACGTCCTGACTTTC
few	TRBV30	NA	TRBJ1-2	CAWSEGGYGYTF	TGTGCCTGGAGTGAAGGGGGCTATGGCTACACCTTC
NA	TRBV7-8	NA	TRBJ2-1	CASSGISEQFF	TGTGCCAGCAGCGGGATTAGTGAGCAGTTCTTC
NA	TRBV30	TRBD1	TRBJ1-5	CAWSSQGEVQPQHF	TGTGCCTGGAGCTCTCAGGGGGAGGTTCAGCCCCAGCATTTT
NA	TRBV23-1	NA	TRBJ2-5	CASSQQVFGGQETQYF	TGCGCCAGCAGTCAACAAGTCTTTGGGGGACAAGAGACCCAGTACTTC
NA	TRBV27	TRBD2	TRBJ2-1	CASSLSGGAYEQFF	TGTGCCAGCAGTTTATCCGGGGGGGCCTACGAGCAGTTCTTC